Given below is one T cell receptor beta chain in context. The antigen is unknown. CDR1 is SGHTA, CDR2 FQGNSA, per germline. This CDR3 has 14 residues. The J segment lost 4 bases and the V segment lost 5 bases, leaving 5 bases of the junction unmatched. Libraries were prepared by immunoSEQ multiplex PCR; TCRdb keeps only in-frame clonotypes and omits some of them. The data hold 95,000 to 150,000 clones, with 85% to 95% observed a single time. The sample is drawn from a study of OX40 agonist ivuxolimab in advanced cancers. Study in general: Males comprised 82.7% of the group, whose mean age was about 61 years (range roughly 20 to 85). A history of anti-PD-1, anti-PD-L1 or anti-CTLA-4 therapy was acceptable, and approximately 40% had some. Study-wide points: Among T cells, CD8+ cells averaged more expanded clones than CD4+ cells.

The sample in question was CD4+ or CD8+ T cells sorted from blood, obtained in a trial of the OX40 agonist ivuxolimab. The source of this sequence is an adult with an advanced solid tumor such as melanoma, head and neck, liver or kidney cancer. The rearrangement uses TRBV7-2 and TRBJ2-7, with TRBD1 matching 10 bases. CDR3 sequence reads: CASSARQGAYEQYF. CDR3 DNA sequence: TGTGCCAGCAGCGCTCGACAGGGGGCTTACGAGCAGTACTTC.